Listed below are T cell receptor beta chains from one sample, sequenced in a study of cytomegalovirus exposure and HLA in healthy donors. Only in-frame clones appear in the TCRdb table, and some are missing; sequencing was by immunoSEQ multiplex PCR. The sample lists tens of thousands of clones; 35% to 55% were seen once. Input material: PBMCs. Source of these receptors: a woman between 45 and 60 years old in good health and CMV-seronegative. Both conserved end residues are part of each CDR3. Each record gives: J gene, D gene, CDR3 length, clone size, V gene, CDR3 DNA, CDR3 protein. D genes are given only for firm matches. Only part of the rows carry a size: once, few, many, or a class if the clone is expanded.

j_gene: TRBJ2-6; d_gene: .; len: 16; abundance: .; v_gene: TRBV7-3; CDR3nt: TGTGCCAGCAGCAATACAGGGATCTCTGGGGCCAACGTCCTGACTTTC; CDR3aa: CASSNTGISGANVLTF
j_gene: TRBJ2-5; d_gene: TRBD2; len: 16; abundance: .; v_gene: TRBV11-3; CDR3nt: TGTGCCAGCAGCCCCCGACTAGCGGGGGACCAAGAGACCCAGTACTTC; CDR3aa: CASSPRLAGDQETQYF
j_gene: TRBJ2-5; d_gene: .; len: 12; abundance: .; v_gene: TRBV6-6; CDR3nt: TGTGCCAGCAGTCCACAACAAGAGACCCAGTACTTC; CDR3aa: CASSPQQETQYF
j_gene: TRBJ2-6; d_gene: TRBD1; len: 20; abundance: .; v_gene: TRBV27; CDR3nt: TGTGCCAGCAGTACCCGGGACAGGGTCCCCCTTAGCTCTGGGGCCAACGTCCTGACTTTC; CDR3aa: CASSTRDRVPLSSGANVLTF
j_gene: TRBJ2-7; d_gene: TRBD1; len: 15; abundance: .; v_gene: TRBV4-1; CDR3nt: TGCGCCAGCAGCTCCGGACAGGGGCCACTCTACGAGCAGTACTTC; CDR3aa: CASSSGQGPLYEQYF
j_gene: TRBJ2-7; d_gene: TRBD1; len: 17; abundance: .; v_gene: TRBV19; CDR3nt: TGTGCCAGTAGTCCCCACCCCGGGACAGGGCCTACCTACGAGCAGTACTTC; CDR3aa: CASSPHPGTGPTYEQYF
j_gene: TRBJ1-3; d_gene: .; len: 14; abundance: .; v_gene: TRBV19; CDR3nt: TGTGCCAGTAGTGGGGACTCTATTGGAAACACCATATATTTT; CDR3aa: CASSGDSIGNTIYF
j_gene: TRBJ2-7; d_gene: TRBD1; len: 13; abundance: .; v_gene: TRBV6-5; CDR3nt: TGTGCCAGCAGTCGACAGGGGACGGACGAGCAGTACTTC; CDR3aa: CASSRQGTDEQYF
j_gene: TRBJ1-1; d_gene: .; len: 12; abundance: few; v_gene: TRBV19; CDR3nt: TGTGCATCCCGGGGGAGGGGTGTTGTGACTTTCTTT; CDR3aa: CASRGRGVVTFF
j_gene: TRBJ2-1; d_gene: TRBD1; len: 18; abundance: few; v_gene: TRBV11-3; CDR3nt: TGTGCCAGCAGCTTAGAAGAGGGGGTGGGGACAGGCTGGAATGAGCAGTTCTTC; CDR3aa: CASSLEEGVGTGWNEQFF
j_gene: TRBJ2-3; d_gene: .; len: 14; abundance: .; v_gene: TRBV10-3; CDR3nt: TGTGCCATCAAGGCCAGGTCTAGCACAGATACGCAGTATTTT; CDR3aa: CAIKARSSTDTQYF
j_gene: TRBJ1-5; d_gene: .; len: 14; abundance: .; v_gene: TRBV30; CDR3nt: TGTGCCTGGGCGACGGGACACCAGAATCAGCCCCAGCATTTT; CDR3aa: CAWATGHQNQPQHF
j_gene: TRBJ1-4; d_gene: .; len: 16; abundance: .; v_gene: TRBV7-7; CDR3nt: TGTGCCAGCAGACATGAGCATCCGCAGGGTAATGAAAAACTGTTTTTT; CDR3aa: CASRHEHPQGNEKLFF
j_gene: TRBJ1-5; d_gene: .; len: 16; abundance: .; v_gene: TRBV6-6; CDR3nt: TGTGCCAGCAGCGACCGACAGGCCTATAGCAATCAGCCCCAGCATTTT; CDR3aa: CASSDRQAYSNQPQHF
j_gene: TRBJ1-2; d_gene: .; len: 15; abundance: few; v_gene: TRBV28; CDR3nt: TGTGCCAGCAGTTTTTTCACCTCGGACAGCAATGGCTACACCTTC; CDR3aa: CASSFFTSDSNGYTF
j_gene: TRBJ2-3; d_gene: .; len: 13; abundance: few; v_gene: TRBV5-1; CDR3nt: TGCGCCAGCAGCTTGCAGGGGACAGATACGCAGTATTTT; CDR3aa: CASSLQGTDTQYF
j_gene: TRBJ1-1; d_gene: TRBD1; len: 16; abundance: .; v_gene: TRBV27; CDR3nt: TGTGCCAGCAGCAGCGGGACAGGGAAGGTAGGGACTGAAGCTTTCTTT; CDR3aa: CASSSGTGKVGTEAFF
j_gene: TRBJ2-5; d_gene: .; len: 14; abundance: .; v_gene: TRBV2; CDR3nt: TGTGCCAGCACCCCGACAGGAACTCAAGAGACCCAGTACTTC; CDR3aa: CASTPTGTQETQYF
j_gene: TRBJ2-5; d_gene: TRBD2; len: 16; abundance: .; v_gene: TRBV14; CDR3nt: TGTGCCAGCAGCCGAGACGGGGGGACGACGTGGGAGACCCAGTACTTC; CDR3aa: CASSRDGGTTWETQYF
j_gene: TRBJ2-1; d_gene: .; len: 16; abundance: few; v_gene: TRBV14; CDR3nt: TGTGCCAGCAGCCAAGATATGGGAGCAGTTTGGGATGAGCAGTTCTTC; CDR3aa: CASSQDMGAVWDEQFF
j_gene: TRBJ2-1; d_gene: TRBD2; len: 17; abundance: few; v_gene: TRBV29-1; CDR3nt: TGCAGCGTTGTTGGGGCTAGCGGGAGGGCCAAAGACAATGAGCAGTTCTTC; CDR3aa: CSVVGASGRAKDNEQFF
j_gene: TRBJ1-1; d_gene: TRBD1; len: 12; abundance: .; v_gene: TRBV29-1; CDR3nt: TGCAGCGTTGAGCCGACAGGGACTGAAGCTTTCTTT; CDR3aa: CSVEPTGTEAFF
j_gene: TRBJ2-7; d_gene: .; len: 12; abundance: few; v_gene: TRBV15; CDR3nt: TGTGCCACCAGCAGAGTCGGGTACGAGCAGTACTTC; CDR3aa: CATSRVGYEQYF
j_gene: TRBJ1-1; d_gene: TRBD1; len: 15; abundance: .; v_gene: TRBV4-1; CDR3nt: TGCGCCAGCAGCCGTGGGACAGCCTTGAACACTGAAGCTTTCTTT; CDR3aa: CASSRGTALNTEAFF
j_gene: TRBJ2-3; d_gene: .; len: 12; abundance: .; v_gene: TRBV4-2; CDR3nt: TGTGCCAGCAGCTCAGGGGCAGATACGCAGTATTTT; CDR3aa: CASSSGADTQYF
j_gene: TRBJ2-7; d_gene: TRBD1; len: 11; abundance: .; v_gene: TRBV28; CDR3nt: TGTGCCACTACAGGGGGCTACGAGCAGTACTTC; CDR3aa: CATTGGYEQYF
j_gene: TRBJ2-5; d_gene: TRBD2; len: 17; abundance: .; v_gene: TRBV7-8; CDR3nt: TGTGCCAGCAGCTTCCCGACTAGCGGGGGGGCCATTGAGACCCAGTACTTC; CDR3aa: CASSFPTSGGAIETQYF
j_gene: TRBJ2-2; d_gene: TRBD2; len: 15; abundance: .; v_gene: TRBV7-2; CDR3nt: TGTGCCAGCACCCCCGGCCGGGGGGACACCGGGGAGCTGTTTTTT; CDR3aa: CASTPGRGDTGELFF
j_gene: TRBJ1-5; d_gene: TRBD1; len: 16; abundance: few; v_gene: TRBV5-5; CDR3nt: TGTGCCAGCAGCCCCCACTCGGGACAGGGGAATCAGCCCCAGCATTTT; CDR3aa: CASSPHSGQGNQPQHF
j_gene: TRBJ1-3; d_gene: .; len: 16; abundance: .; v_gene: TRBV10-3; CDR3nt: TGTGCCATCAGTGGCGGGCTACGTCGGGTTGGAAACACCATATATTTT; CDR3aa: CAISGGLRRVGNTIYF
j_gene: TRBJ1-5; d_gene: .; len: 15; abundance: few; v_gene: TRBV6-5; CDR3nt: TGTGCCAGCAGGGGAGGATGGAATAGCAATCAGCCCCAGCATTTT; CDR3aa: CASRGGWNSNQPQHF
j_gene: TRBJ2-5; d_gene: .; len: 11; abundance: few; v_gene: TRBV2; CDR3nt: TGTGCCAGCACCCTGGGCGAGACCCAGTACTTC; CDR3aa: CASTLGETQYF
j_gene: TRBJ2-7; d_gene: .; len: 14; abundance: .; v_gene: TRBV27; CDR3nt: TGTGCCAGCAGGTGGGGGAGGGGGTCCTACGAGCAGTACTTC; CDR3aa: CASRWGRGSYEQYF
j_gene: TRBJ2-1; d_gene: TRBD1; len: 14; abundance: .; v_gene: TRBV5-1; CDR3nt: TGCGCCAGCGGTGGACAGGGCACCTACAATGAGCAGTTCTTC; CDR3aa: CASGGQGTYNEQFF
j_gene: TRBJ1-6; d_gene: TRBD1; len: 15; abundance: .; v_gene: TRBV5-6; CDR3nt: TGTGCCAGCAGCTTGCTGGGACAGGGGAGTTCACCCCTCCACTTT; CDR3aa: CASSLLGQGSSPLHF
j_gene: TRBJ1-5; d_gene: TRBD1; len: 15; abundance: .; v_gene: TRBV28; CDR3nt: TGTGCCAGCAGTTCAATCGACAGGGGGAAACAGCCCCAGCATTTT; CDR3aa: CASSSIDRGKQPQHF
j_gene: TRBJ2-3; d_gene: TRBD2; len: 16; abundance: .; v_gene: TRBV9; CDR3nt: TGTGCCAGCAGCGTTTTAGGACTAGCGAGCACAGATACGCAGTATTTT; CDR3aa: CASSVLGLASTDTQYF